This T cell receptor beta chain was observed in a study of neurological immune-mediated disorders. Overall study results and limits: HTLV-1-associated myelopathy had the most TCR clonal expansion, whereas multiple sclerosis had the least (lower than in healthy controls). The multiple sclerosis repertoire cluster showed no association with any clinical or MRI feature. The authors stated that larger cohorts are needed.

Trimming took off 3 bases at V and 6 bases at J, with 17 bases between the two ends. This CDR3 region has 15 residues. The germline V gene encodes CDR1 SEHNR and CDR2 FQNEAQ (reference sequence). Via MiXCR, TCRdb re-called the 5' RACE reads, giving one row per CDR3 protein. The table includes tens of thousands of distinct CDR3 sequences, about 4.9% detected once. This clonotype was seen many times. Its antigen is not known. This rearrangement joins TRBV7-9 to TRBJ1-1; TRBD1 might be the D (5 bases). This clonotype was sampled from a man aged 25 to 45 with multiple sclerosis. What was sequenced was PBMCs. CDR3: CASSLEGRHRAEAFF. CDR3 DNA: TGTGCCAGCAGCTTGGAGGGACGGCATAGGGCTGAAGCTTTCTTT.